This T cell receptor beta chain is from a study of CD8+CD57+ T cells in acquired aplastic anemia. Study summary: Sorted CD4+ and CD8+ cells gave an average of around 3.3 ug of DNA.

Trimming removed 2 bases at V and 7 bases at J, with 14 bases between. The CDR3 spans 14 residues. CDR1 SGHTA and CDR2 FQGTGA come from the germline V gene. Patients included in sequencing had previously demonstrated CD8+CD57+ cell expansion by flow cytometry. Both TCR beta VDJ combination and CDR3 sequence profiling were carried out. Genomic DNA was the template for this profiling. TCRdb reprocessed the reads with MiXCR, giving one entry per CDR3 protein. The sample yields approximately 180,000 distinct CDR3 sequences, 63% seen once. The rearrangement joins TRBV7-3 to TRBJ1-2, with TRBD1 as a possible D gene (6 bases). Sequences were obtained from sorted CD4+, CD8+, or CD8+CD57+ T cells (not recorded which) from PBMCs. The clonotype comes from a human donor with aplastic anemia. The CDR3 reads CASSLSPVGAGYTF. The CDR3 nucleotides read TGTGCCAGCAGCTTATCCCCTGTGGGGGCTGGCTACACCTTC.